The 9 T cell receptor beta chains presented below share a single source sample, sequenced in a study of blood T cells in healthy people across ages. Using a J-beta primer mix together with a sample-barcoded 5' primer, a second PCR was run for roughly 6 to 12 cycles. A single record per CDR3 protein comes from TCRdb applying MiXCR to the 5' RACE reads. The repertoire holds over 600,000 distinct CDR3 sequences, more than 55% seen once, with more than 25% in the top ten. Sequences were obtained from blood. The receptors come from a man aged 40-50 years in good health.

The V gene is TRBV27, the J gene TRBJ2-7, with D maybe TRBD1 (6 bases). Trimming shortened V by 5 bases and J by 0 bases, and 17 bases separated the two germline ends. The CDR3 totals 16 residues. CDR1 and CDR2 (germline): MNHEY, SMNVEV (reference sequence). CDR3 sequence (DNA): TGTGCCAGCAGTATTACCGGGACACGGAGCTCCTACGAGCAGTACTTC. This codes for CASSITGTRSSYEQYF.

V gene TRBV7-9 combines with J gene TRBJ2-1; D uncertain. This CDR3 is built from 15 residues. Germline V gives CDR1 SEHNR, CDR2 FQNEAQ (reference sequence). V lost 5 bases to trimming and J lost 0 bases, with 11 bases between them. The CDR3 nucleotides read TGTGCCAGCAGCCAACCTACCAGCTCCTACAATGAGCAGTTCTTC. It yields the protein CASSQPTSSYNEQFF.

The chain has TRBV7-9 and TRBJ2-6, with 7 nucleotides matching TRBD2. The CDR3 loop spans 16 amino acids. Germline V gene sequence: CDR1 SEHNR, CDR2 FQNEAQ (reference sequence). The ends lost 5 bases at V and 2 bases at J; junction bases unmatched: 6. The CDR3, as DNA: TGTGCCAGCAGCCGGGGCGGGGGAACTGGGGCCAACGTCCTGACTTTC. This sequence encodes CASSRGGGTGANVLTF.

In the case of this clonotype: An end of the junction does not agree with germline; a read error may underlie this. This chain joins TRBV7-2 and TRBJ1-2; D remains unclear. CDR1 is SGHTA, CDR2 FQGNSA, per germline. The CDR3 runs to 16 residues. The CDR3 nucleotides read TGTGCCAGCACCTTAGAAGCGGCACGCAGAGGATATGGCTACACCTTC. Translated: CASTLEAARRGYGYTF. The variable domain in full, completed from reference TRBV7-2 and TRBJ1-2, reads GAGVSQSPSNKVTEKGKDVELRCDPISGHTALYWYRQSLGQGLEFLIYFQGNSAPDKSGLPSDRFSAERTGGSVSTLTIQRTQQEDSAVYLCASTLEAARRGYGYTFGSGTRLTVV.

The chain employs TRBV15 and TRBJ2-7; D remains ambiguous. Germline CDR1 is LNHNV and CDR2 is YYDKDF (reference sequence). The CDR3 sequence is 13 residues long. Trimming pared 0 bases from V and 4 bases from J, leaving 7 bases between. The CDR3 region is CATSRDFIYEQYF. In DNA form, the CDR3 reads TGTGCCACCAGCAGAGATTTCATATACGAGCAGTACTTC. Together with reference TRBV15 and TRBJ2-7, the CDR3 gives the full variable domain: DAMVIQNPRYQVTQFGKPVTLSCSQTLNHNVMYWYQQKSSQAPKLLFHYYDKDFNNEADTPDNFQSRRPNTSFCFLDIRSPGLGDTAMYLCATSRDFIYEQYFGPGTRLTVT.

The rearrangement uses TRBV4-3 and TRBJ2-3; 10 bases map to TRBD2. J lost 4 bases, V lost 0 bases, and 7 bases had no gene match. The CDR3 spans 17 residues. Germline V gene lookup returns CDR1 LGHNA and CDR2 YSLEER. In DNA, the CDR3 is TGCGCCAGCAGCCAAGAGCCTAGCGGGAGACGATCAGATACGCAGTATTTT. Translating it yields CASSQEPSGRRSDTQYF.

V is TRBV7-9 and J is TRBJ1-2; a possible D gene is TRBD1 (6 bases). CDR3 length: 17 amino acids. With 0 bases removed from V and 4 bases from J, the gap between germline ends came to 18 bases. The germline V gene encodes CDR1 SEHNR and CDR2 FQNEAQ (reference sequence). In DNA form, the CDR3 reads TGTGCCAGCAGCTTAGCGAATGCACAGGGTCTCCGCTATGGCTACACCTTC. As protein: CASSLANAQGLRYGYTF.

The chain links TRBV6-6 to TRBJ1-2, with D possibly matching TRBD1 (5 bases). V lost 8 bases and J 3 bases, leaving 13 bases between the germline ends. This CDR3 has 13 amino acids. Germline CDR1 and CDR2: MNHNY and SVGAGI (reference sequence). The CDR3 loop is CASGRDGDYGYTF. In DNA form, the CDR3 reads TGTGCCAGCGGAAGGGACGGAGACTATGGCTACACCTTC.

In regard to this clonotype: Its ends do not fully match the called genes, so a read error is possible. The CDR3 nucleotides read TGTGCCAGCAGCAAAGCTTGCGGGAGGGGATACGAGCAGTACTTT. Protein product: CASSKACGRGYEQYF. V and J are TRBV9 and TRBJ2-4, with 9 bases fitting TRBD2. This CDR3 spans 15 amino acids. Germline V lookup: CDR1 SGDLS, CDR2 YYNGEE.